There are many counts of the clone carrying this T cell receptor beta chain. The antigen is undetermined. The sample originates from a study of Graves' ophthalmopathy and Graves' hyperthyroidism. For the study at large: Hyperthyroidism counted as stable given no ophthalmopathy within 18 months of follow-up. Study-wide findings and caveats: The majority of expanded thyroid clonotypes above 0.001 frequency also occurred in blood.

The authors amplified TCR beta CDR3 regions, and they did so from RNA transcripts for repertoire sequencing. After a first-round RT-PCR with HTBI primers, a second-round multiplex PCR was run. TCRdb recomputed calls from the multiplex PCR reads with MiXCR, one row per CDR3 protein. The table includes about 550,000 distinct CDR3 sequences, about 35% detected once. Sequencing was done on a sample of peripheral blood or thyroid tissue (not recorded which). This clonotype was obtained from an adult man with Graves' hyperthyroidism.

For the CDR3, the DNA is TGCAGCGTTGGAGACCCCGAGAGCTATGGCTACACCTTC. As protein: CSVGDPESYGYTF. This sequence joins TRBV29-1 and TRBJ1-2, with unresolved D. This CDR3 is built from 13 residues. From germline, CDR1 is SQVTM and CDR2 ANQGSEA. V gave up 4 bases and J gave up 4 bases, with 13 bases separating them.